This is a list of T cell receptor beta chains from one sample in a study of blood T cells in healthy people across ages. TCRdb analysed the 5' RACE reads with MiXCR anew, one entry per CDR3 protein. The table records 800,000 to 950,000 distinct CDR3 sequences, 25% to 35% of them present only once. This sample also appeared in a second study, on T cells of mothers and their children.

The specimen sequenced was blood. The receptors shown here come from a woman in her 40s in good health. CDR3s include the opening cysteine and the closing phenylalanine or tryptophan. A D gene is named only where the DNA matches it firmly. Size tells how often a clone was seen (once, few, many) or the class of an expanded clone, and some rows leave it out.

clone size: once; V gene: TRBV5-1; D gene: TRBD1; J gene: TRBJ2-3; CDR3 protein: CASSKGDRGSTDTQYF; CDR3 DNA: TGCGCCAGCAGCAAGGGGGACAGGGGAAGCACAGATACGCAGTATTTT
clone size: -; V gene: TRBV30; D gene: -; J gene: TRBJ2-7; CDR3 protein: CAWSFLGRDYEQYF; CDR3 DNA: TGTGCCTGGAGTTTTCTGGGCAGAGACTACGAGCAGTACTTC
clone size: many; V gene: TRBV20-1; D gene: -; J gene: TRBJ2-3; CDR3 protein: CSARVRTSTDTQYF; CDR3 DNA: TGCAGTGCTAGAGTTAGGACCAGCACAGATACGCAGTATTTT
clone size: few; V gene: TRBV7-9; D gene: -; J gene: TRBJ1-1; CDR3 protein: CASSPGGTSEAFF; CDR3 DNA: TGTGCCAGCAGCCCGGGGGGGACTTCTGAAGCTTTCTTT
clone size: -; V gene: TRBV4-3; D gene: TRBD2; J gene: TRBJ2-7; CDR3 protein: CTSSPKRGGNYEQYF; CDR3 DNA: TGCACCAGCAGCCCTAAGCGGGGGGGGAACTACGAGCAGTACTTC
clone size: many; V gene: TRBV7-8; D gene: TRBD2; J gene: TRBJ2-1; CDR3 protein: CASSLALVGGIPNEQFF; CDR3 DNA: TGTGCCAGCAGCTTAGCGCTTGTCGGGGGGATCCCCAATGAGCAGTTCTTC
clone size: -; V gene: TRBV4-1; D gene: -; J gene: TRBJ2-7; CDR3 protein: CASGPQAGSYNEQYF; CDR3 DNA: TGCGCCAGCGGCCCACAGGCGGGCTCCTACAATGAGCAGTACTTC
clone size: -; V gene: TRBV7-8; D gene: -; J gene: TRBJ1-1; CDR3 protein: CASSYPGNTEAFF; CDR3 DNA: TGTGCCAGCAGCTATCCAGGGAACACTGAAGCTTTCTTT
clone size: -; V gene: TRBV7-2; D gene: -; J gene: TRBJ2-3; CDR3 protein: CASSFVGYTDTQYF; CDR3 DNA: TGTGCCAGCAGCTTCGTGGGATACACAGATACACAGTATTTT
clone size: -; V gene: TRBV7-2; D gene: TRBD2; J gene: TRBJ2-7; CDR3 protein: CASSFSGGSSYEQYF; CDR3 DNA: TGTGCCAGCAGCTTTAGCGGGGGGAGCTCCTACGAGCAGTACTTC
clone size: -; V gene: TRBV6-6; D gene: TRBD1; J gene: TRBJ1-5; CDR3 protein: CASSPQRQGGQPQHF; CDR3 DNA: TGTGCCAGCAGTCCGCAACGACAGGGGGGGCAGCCCCAGCATTTT
clone size: many; V gene: TRBV6-5; D gene: -; J gene: TRBJ1-4; CDR3 protein: CASSYRGVATNEKLFF; CDR3 DNA: TGTGCCAGCAGTTACCGTGGGGTTGCAACTAATGAAAAACTGTTTTTT
clone size: -; V gene: TRBV18; D gene: -; J gene: TRBJ1-1; CDR3 protein: CASSPGQSLAEAFF; CDR3 DNA: TGTGCCAGCTCACCTGGGCAATCCCTGGCTGAAGCTTTCTTT
clone size: -; V gene: TRBV12-3/TRBV12-4; D gene: TRBD2; J gene: TRBJ2-7; CDR3 protein: CASSSPLAGANYEQYF; CDR3 DNA: TGTGCCAGCAGTTCTCCTTTAGCGGGGGCGAACTACGAGCAGTACTTC
clone size: -; V gene: TRBV13; D gene: TRBD2; J gene: TRBJ2-5; CDR3 protein: CASSLTRTSAETQYF; CDR3 DNA: TGTGCCAGCAGCCTAACCCGGACTAGCGCGGAGACCCAGTACTTC
clone size: -; V gene: TRBV28; D gene: -; J gene: TRBJ1-2; CDR3 protein: CASSPITGTYGYTF; CDR3 DNA: TGTGCCAGCAGTCCCATTACAGGGACCTATGGCTACACCTTC
clone size: many; V gene: TRBV2; D gene: -; J gene: TRBJ1-4; CDR3 protein: CASRADRLYNEKLFF; CDR3 DNA: TGTGCCAGCAGGGCCGACAGACTATATAATGAAAAACTGTTTTTT
clone size: -; V gene: TRBV6-5; D gene: -; J gene: TRBJ1-1; CDR3 protein: CASSYSSSRGPDEAFF; CDR3 DNA: TGTGCCAGCAGTTACTCCTCTTCAAGAGGCCCCGATGAAGCTTTCTTT
clone size: -; V gene: TRBV7-2; D gene: -; J gene: TRBJ2-3; CDR3 protein: CASRLIGGTDTQYF; CDR3 DNA: TGTGCCAGCAGGCTTATCGGGGGCACAGATACGCAGTATTTT
clone size: many; V gene: TRBV28; D gene: -; J gene: TRBJ1-2; CDR3 protein: CASKDSNYGYTF; CDR3 DNA: TGTGCCAGCAAGGACAGTAACTATGGCTACACCTTC
clone size: -; V gene: TRBV20-1; D gene: -; J gene: TRBJ2-3; CDR3 protein: CSARSGQEGTDAQYF; CDR3 DNA: TGCAGTGCTCGCTCGGGGCAAGAGGGCACAGATGCGCAGTATTTT
clone size: -; V gene: TRBV5-1; D gene: TRBD1; J gene: TRBJ1-1; CDR3 protein: CASSPGTGGAGGTEAFF; CDR3 DNA: TGCGCCAGCAGCCCCGGGACAGGGGGAGCGGGAGGCACTGAAGCTTTCTTT
clone size: once; V gene: TRBV6-1; D gene: -; J gene: TRBJ1-2; CDR3 protein: CASLGGYGYTF; CDR3 DNA: TGTGCCAGCCTAGGAGGTTATGGCTACACCTTC
clone size: many; V gene: TRBV27; D gene: -; J gene: TRBJ2-7; CDR3 protein: CASSPLSSSYEQYF; CDR3 DNA: TGTGCCAGCAGTCCTCTGTCCAGCTCCTACGAGCAGTACTTC
clone size: many; V gene: TRBV6-5; D gene: TRBD2; J gene: TRBJ2-5; CDR3 protein: CASSYQAGGEETQYF; CDR3 DNA: TGTGCCAGCAGTTATCAAGCGGGGGGGGAAGAGACCCAGTACTTC
clone size: -; V gene: TRBV9; D gene: -; J gene: TRBJ1-1; CDR3 protein: CASSANQGFTEAFF; CDR3 DNA: TGTGCCAGCAGCGCGAATCAGGGATTCACTGAAGCTTTCTTT
clone size: many; V gene: TRBV20-1; D gene: -; J gene: TRBJ1-2; CDR3 protein: CSARDRGAGYGYTF; CDR3 DNA: TGCAGTGCTAGAGATAGGGGAGCGGGCTATGGCTACACCTTC
clone size: -; V gene: TRBV6-1; D gene: -; J gene: TRBJ1-5; CDR3 protein: CASSEGRTRGNQPQHF; CDR3 DNA: TGTGCCAGCAGTGAAGGTCGAACCCGTGGAAATCAGCCCCAGCATTTT
clone size: few; V gene: TRBV7-9; D gene: TRBD2; J gene: TRBJ2-1; CDR3 protein: CASSLGLAGGITYNEQFF; CDR3 DNA: TGTGCCAGCAGCTTAGGACTAGCGGGGGGAATAACCTACAATGAGCAGTTCTTC
clone size: many; V gene: TRBV9; D gene: -; J gene: TRBJ1-2; CDR3 protein: CASSVDSSPNYGYTF; CDR3 DNA: TGTGCCAGCAGCGTAGACAGTTCCCCTAACTATGGCTACACCTTC
clone size: few; V gene: TRBV20-1; D gene: -; J gene: TRBJ2-7; CDR3 protein: CSVEGGIYEQYF; CDR3 DNA: TGCAGTGTAGAAGGGGGGATCTACGAGCAGTACTTC
clone size: -; V gene: TRBV18; D gene: -; J gene: TRBJ2-3; CDR3 protein: CAGSPRTLQASTDTQYF; CDR3 DNA: TGTGCCGGCTCACCAAGGACGCTACAGGCTAGCACAGATACGCAGTATTTT
clone size: few; V gene: TRBV3-1; D gene: -; J gene: TRBJ2-7; CDR3 protein: CASSQGLGRDEQYF; CDR3 DNA: TGTGCCAGCAGCCAAGGGCTAGGGCGGGATGAGCAGTACTTC
clone size: few; V gene: TRBV7-2; D gene: -; J gene: TRBJ2-5; CDR3 protein: CASSLDRLETQYF; CDR3 DNA: TGTGCCAGCAGCTTAGACAGGCTGGAGACCCAGTACTTC
clone size: few; V gene: TRBV15; D gene: -; J gene: TRBJ2-4; CDR3 protein: CATSRDSDEQYF; CDR3 DNA: TGTGCCACCAGCAGAGATTCTGATGAGCAGTACTTC
clone size: -; V gene: TRBV21-1; D gene: -; J gene: TRBJ1-6; CDR3 protein: CASSKVRDKNSPLHF; CDR3 DNA: TGTGCCAGCAGCAAAGTCCGGGACAAAAATTCACCCCTCCACTTT
clone size: many; V gene: TRBV5-5; D gene: -; J gene: TRBJ1-1; CDR3 protein: CASSLQGPANTEAFF; CDR3 DNA: TGTGCCAGCAGCCTACAGGGCCCGGCGAACACTGAAGCTTTCTTT
clone size: -; V gene: TRBV4-2; D gene: -; J gene: TRBJ1-2; CDR3 protein: CASSQAPLDSYYDYTF; CDR3 DNA: TGTGCCAGCAGCCAAGCCCCTTTAGACAGTTACTATGACTACACCTTC
clone size: -; V gene: TRBV27; D gene: -; J gene: TRBJ2-7; CDR3 protein: CASSTFKASYKQYF; CDR3 DNA: TGTGCCAGCTCCACCTTTAAAGCCTCCTACAAGCAGTACTTC
clone size: -; V gene: TRBV7-2; D gene: -; J gene: TRBJ1-5; CDR3 protein: CASSLVGRGQPQHF; CDR3 DNA: TGTGCCAGCAGCTTAGTCGGGCGGGGTCAGCCCCAGCATTTT
clone size: many; V gene: TRBV27; D gene: -; J gene: TRBJ2-7; CDR3 protein: CASPGVYEQYF; CDR3 DNA: TGTGCCAGCCCGGGAGTCTACGAGCAGTACTTC
clone size: -; V gene: TRBV2; D gene: -; J gene: TRBJ2-2; CDR3 protein: CASSFDNTGELFF; CDR3 DNA: TGTGCCAGCAGTTTCGACAACACCGGGGAGCTGTTTTTT
clone size: -; V gene: TRBV11-2; D gene: TRBD2; J gene: TRBJ2-1; CDR3 protein: CASSQGLAPYNEQFF; CDR3 DNA: TGTGCCAGCAGCCAGGGACTAGCGCCCTACAATGAGCAGTTCTTC
clone size: -; V gene: TRBV4-3; D gene: TRBD2; J gene: TRBJ2-3; CDR3 protein: CASSQMASGGYTDTQYF; CDR3 DNA: TGCGCCAGCAGCCAAATGGCAAGCGGGGGATACACAGATACGCAGTATTTT
clone size: few; V gene: TRBV30; D gene: TRBD1; J gene: TRBJ1-2; CDR3 protein: CAWRLPRRGSHYGCTF; CDR3 DNA: TGTGCCTGGAGGCTCCCCCGCAGGGGGTCCCACTATGGCTGCACCTTC
clone size: few; V gene: TRBV7-9; D gene: -; J gene: TRBJ2-7; CDR3 protein: CASSPDPTYEQYF; CDR3 DNA: TGTGCCAGCAGCCCGGACCCAACCTACGAGCAGTACTTC
clone size: few; V gene: TRBV20-1; D gene: -; J gene: TRBJ2-5; CDR3 protein: CSARDPRGVEETQYF; CDR3 DNA: TGCAGTGCTAGAGATCCTCGGGGAGTGGAAGAGACCCAGTACTTC
clone size: -; V gene: TRBV5-1; D gene: TRBD1; J gene: TRBJ1-1; CDR3 protein: CASSWDRFSNTEAFF; CDR3 DNA: TGCGCCAGCAGCTGGGACAGGTTCTCGAACACTGAAGCTTTCTTT
clone size: few; V gene: TRBV10-3; D gene: -; J gene: TRBJ1-2; CDR3 protein: CAITEDWGQSNGYTF; CDR3 DNA: TGTGCCATCACCGAGGACTGGGGGCAATCTAATGGCTACACCTTC
clone size: many; V gene: TRBV12-3/TRBV12-4; D gene: -; J gene: TRBJ2-7; CDR3 protein: CASSRKTGSEQYF; CDR3 DNA: TGTGCCAGCAGCCGGAAGACAGGCTCCGAGCAGTACTTC
clone size: many; V gene: TRBV6-4; D gene: TRBD2; J gene: TRBJ2-1; CDR3 protein: CASSGLAGTYNEQFF; CDR3 DNA: TGTGCCAGCAGTGGCCTAGCGGGGACCTACAATGAGCAGTTCTTC